The table lists the clone carrying this TCR beta chain with many counts. Antigen specificity is unknown. Amplified regions were TCR beta CDR3 sequences from RNA transcripts. The primer set for the first-round RT-PCR of the TCR CDR3 was HTBI. MiXCR was run by TCRdb on the multiplex PCR reads, yielding one entry per CDR3 protein. Counted here are over 250,000 distinct CDR3 sequences, roughly 20% occurring once; the ten biggest clones make up 50% to 75%. Fresh peripheral blood, around 9.3 ml, was the source of the PBMCs. This record comes from a study of T cells in Graves' hyperthyroidism and ophthalmopathy. The study's findings and limits: Blood held most thyroid clonotypes expanded above 0.001 frequency.

V was pared by 0 bases and J by 5 bases, with 4 bases between. The CDR3 has 13 residues. Germline V gene lookup returns CDR1 LGHDT and CDR2 YNNKEL (reference sequence). Material for sequencing was blood. The clonotype comes from a man aged 30-40 years with Graves' ophthalmopathy. The rearrangement links TRBV3-1 to TRBJ1-4; D is unclear. CDR3 in amino acids: CASSQESNEKLFF. The CDR3 DNA is TGTGCCAGCAGCCAAGAATCCAATGAAAAACTGTTTTTT.